In this sample, the clone carrying this TCR beta chain turned up many times. Its antigen is as yet unknown. V was clipped by 7 bases and J by 6 bases; unmatched bases: 2. The CDR3 is made up of 13 amino acids. The V gene's germline CDR1 is LGHDT and CDR2 YNNKEL (reference sequence). The data originate from a study of response to subunit inactivated influenza vaccine. Findings and caveats of the study: It was suggested by the authors that few new T cells are recruited by each seasonal influenza vaccination.

TCRdb ran MiXCR on the RT-PCR reads and lists one entry per CDR3 protein. The data contain a few hundred thousand distinct CDR3 sequences, around 13% of them singletons. The clonotype originates from a man aged 50 to 60 who received an inactivated influenza vaccine. This sequence joins TRBV3-1 and TRBJ2-7; 14 bases match TRBD2. Sequenced here: PBMCs from blood, sampled about 12 days after vaccination. The CDR3 DNA reads TGTGCCAGCAAGGGACTAGCGGGAGTCGAGCAGTACTTC. Encoded protein: CASKGLAGVEQYF.